This T cell receptor beta chain is drawn from a study of T cells in Graves' hyperthyroidism and ophthalmopathy. For the study at large: Peripheral blood samples were taken at initial diagnosis, prior to any treatment.

What was amplified from RNA transcripts were TCR beta CDR3 regions. The HTBI primer set was used in a first-round RT-PCR of the TCR CDR3. TCRdb re-called the multiplex PCR reads through MiXCR, storing one row per CDR3 protein. The sample includes around 350,000 distinct CDR3 sequences, roughly 15% of them seen just once. This clonotype was observed at least ten times. Germline loops: CDR1 LGHDT, CDR2 YNNKEL (reference sequence). This CDR3 has 13 residues. Trimming pared 2 bases from V and 7 bases from J, leaving 9 bases between. V gene TRBV3-1 combines with J gene TRBJ2-1; D is unclear. The sample was blood. This TCR derives from a woman aged 60-70 years with Graves' ophthalmopathy. The CDR3 sequence is CASSQWERNEQFF. The CDR3 DNA follows: TGTGCCAGCAGCCAATGGGAAAGAAATGAGCAGTTCTTC.